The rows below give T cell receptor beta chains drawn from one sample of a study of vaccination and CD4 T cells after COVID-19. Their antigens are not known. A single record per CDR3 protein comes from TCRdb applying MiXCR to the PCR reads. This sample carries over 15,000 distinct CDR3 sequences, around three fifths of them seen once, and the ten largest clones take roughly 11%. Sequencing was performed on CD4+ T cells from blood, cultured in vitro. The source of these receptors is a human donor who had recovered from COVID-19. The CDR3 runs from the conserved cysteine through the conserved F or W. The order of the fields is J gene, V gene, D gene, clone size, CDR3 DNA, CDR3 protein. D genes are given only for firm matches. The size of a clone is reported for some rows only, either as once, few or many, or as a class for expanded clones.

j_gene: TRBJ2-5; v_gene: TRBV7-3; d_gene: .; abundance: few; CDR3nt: TGTGCCAGCAGCTTATCTGGCGGGATGCACCAAGAGACCCAGTACTTC; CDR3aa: CASSLSGGMHQETQYF
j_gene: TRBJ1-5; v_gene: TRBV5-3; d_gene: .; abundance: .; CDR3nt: TGTGCCAGCAGCTTGGCGACACAGGGCTTTAGCAATCAGCCCCAGCATTTT; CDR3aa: CASSLATQGFSNQPQHF
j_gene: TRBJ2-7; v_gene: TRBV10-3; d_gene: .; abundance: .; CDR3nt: TGTGCCATCGGGCAGGGACCCCCCAACGACGAGCAGTACTTC; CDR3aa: CAIGQGPPNDEQYF
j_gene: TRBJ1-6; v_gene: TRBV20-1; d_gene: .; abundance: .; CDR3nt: TGCAGTGCTAGAGATTACCGGCAGGGGACAAATTCACCCCTCCACTTT; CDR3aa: CSARDYRQGTNSPLHF
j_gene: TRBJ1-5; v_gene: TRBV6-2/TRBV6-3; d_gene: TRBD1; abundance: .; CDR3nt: TGTGCCAGCAGTTACTCGACCAGGAGGGACAGCCGGTATCTGCAGCCCCAGCATTTT; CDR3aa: CASSYSTRRDSRYLQPQHF
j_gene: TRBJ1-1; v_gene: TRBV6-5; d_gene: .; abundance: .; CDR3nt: TGTGCCAGCAGTTGGACGGTCTCCAGTGGGACTGAAGCTTTCTTT; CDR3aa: CASSWTVSSGTEAFF
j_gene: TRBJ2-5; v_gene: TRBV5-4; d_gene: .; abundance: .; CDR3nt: TGTGCCAGCAGCCTGGTCTTGGGTCTAGGTCAAGAGACCCAGTACTTC; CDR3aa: CASSLVLGLGQETQYF
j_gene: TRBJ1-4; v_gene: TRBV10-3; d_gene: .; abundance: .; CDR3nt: TGTGCCATCAGCGGGGGATCGGGTGAAAAACTGTTTTTT; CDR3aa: CAISGGSGEKLFF
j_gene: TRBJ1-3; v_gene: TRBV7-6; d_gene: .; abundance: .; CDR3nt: TGTGCCAGCGGCCCGGGGACGGGTGGAAACACCGTATATTTT; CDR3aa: CASGPGTGGNTVYF
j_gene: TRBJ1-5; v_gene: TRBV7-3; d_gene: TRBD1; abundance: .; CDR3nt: TGTGCCAGCAGCTTGGCCGGACAGGACAATCAGCCCCAGCATTTT; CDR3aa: CASSLAGQDNQPQHF
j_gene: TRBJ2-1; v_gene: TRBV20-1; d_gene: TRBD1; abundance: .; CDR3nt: TGCAGTGCCATCATCCCGGGACAGGGGACCTACAATGAGCAGTTCTTC; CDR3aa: CSAIIPGQGTYNEQFF
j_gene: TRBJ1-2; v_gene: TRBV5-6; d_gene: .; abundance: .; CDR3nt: TGTGCCAGCAGCTCCGAAGGACGGACCCTGGGAGGCTACACCTTC; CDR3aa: CASSSEGRTLGGYTF
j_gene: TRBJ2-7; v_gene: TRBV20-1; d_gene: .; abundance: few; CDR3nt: TGCAGTGCTAGCGAGTCGGTCTATTACGAGCAGTACTTC; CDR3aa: CSASESVYYEQYF
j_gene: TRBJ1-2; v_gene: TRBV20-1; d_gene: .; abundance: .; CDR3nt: TGCAGTGCTGGTGGGGGAACAGCTTATGGCTACACCTTC; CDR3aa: CSAGGGTAYGYTF
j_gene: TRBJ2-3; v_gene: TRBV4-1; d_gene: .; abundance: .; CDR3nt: TGCGCCAGCAGAGAAAGGGGCGGGCTAAGCACAGATACGCAGTATTTT; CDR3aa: CASRERGGLSTDTQYF
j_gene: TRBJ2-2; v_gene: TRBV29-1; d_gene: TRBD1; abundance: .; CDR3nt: TGCAGCGTCCGGGACAGGGGATCAACCGGGGAGCTGTTTTTT; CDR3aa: CSVRDRGSTGELFF
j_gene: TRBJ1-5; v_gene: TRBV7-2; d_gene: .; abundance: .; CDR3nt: TGTGCCAGCGCAGGACGCAATCAGCCCCAGCATTTT; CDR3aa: CASAGRNQPQHF